This T cell receptor beta chain emerged from a study of technical replicates of blood from several donors. Repertoires were generated with immunoSEQ multiplex PCR, while TCRdb's copy carries only in-frame clones and drops some. The sample includes roughly 85,000 clones, 94% of them seen just once. Germline loops: CDR1 MNHEY, CDR2 SMNVEV (reference sequence). This CDR3 has 17 residues. Trimming left V 3 bases short and J 0 bases short, with 17 bases between. The sequence came from a human donor in good health. The rearrangement links TRBV27 to TRBJ1-1; D is unclear. Sequenced material: T cells isolated from PBMCs. As DNA, the CDR3 is TGTGCCAGCAGTTTTTACTATGATTCCCGCATGAACACTGAAGCTTTCTTT. Translation gives CASSFYYDSRMNTEAFF.